The present T cell receptor (beta chain) was sequenced within a study of identical twins. The donors were all healthy and Caucasian. Findings of the study overall: The study drew conclusions from cross-sectional statistical analysis, not from following the same donors. Memory repertoires lacked the insertion deficit that abundant cord blood beta clonotypes showed.

The CDR3 has 16 residues. With 4 bases removed from V and 0 bases from J, the gap between germline ends came to 11 bases. The germline gives CDR1 SGHRS, CDR2 YFSETQ. Comment on this clonotype: Its antigen is currently unknown.

TCRdb re-called the 5' RACE reads with MiXCR, one entry per CDR3 protein. The table has approximately 600,000 distinct CDR3 sequences, about 7.1% seen once. The data also belong to a second study, concerning yellow fever vaccine responses in identical twins. From that paper: Vaccine T cell responses of twins reportedly seemed partly convergent and partly personalized.

The TCR was taken from a woman younger than 35 in good health. The material sequenced was PBMCs. The V gene is TRBV5-1, the J gene TRBJ2-6; unclear D gene. The CDR3 DNA reads as TGCGCCAGCAGCCCCATGGGCAGCTCTGGGGCCAACGTCCTGACTTTC. Translating it yields CASSPMGSSGANVLTF.